This is a list of T cell receptor beta chains from one sample in a study of blood T cells in healthy people across ages. Each CDR3 protein is one row after TCRdb ran MiXCR on the 5' RACE reads. The top ten hold roughly 24% of the sample, which has some 1.8 million distinct CDR3 sequences, roughly 43% seen once. The sample comprised blood. The receptor set was obtained from a human donor in good health. Both conserved end residues are part of each CDR3. Fields, in order: clone size, J gene, D gene, V gene, CDR3 DNA, CDR3 protein. A D gene is named only where the DNA matches it firmly. The listing skips clone size in some rows; elsewhere it reads once, few, many or a size class.

.	TRBJ2-7	.	TRBV5-1	TGCGCCAGCAGCTGGACAGCGATAACCTACGAGCAGTACTTC	CASSWTAITYEQYF
few	TRBJ1-2	TRBD1	TRBV7-2	TGTGCCAGCAGCTTAGCGGGGACAGCCGCAGCCAACTATGGCTACACCTTC	CASSLAGTAAANYGYTF
many	TRBJ2-7	.	TRBV12-3/TRBV12-4	TGTGCCAGCAGTCCTCAGGGCGACGAGCAGTACTTC	CASSPQGDEQYF
.	TRBJ2-3	.	TRBV10-3	TGTGCCATCAGAGGGTTAGCAGATACGCAGTATTTT	CAIRGLADTQYF
many	TRBJ2-7	.	TRBV7-9	TGTGCCAGCAGTTCGGGCACCTCCTACGAGCAGTACTTC	CASSSGTSYEQYF
few	TRBJ2-4	.	TRBV6-1	TGTGCCAGCAGTGAGCCGGGGGACCTCACCGGTAACATTCAGTACTTC	CASSEPGDLTGNIQYF
.	TRBJ2-5	TRBD1	TRBV20-1	TGCAGTTTGTCTCCCTTGGGACAGTTCCAAGAGACCCAGTACTTC	CSLSPLGQFQETQYF
.	TRBJ1-2	.	TRBV4-3	TGCGCCAGCAGCCCCTCCGGGGGGCATGGCTACACCTTC	CASSPSGGHGYTF
.	TRBJ2-7	.	TRBV9	TGTGCCAGCAGCCCAAACTCTGCACTTCTATCCTACGAGCAGTACTTC	CASSPNSALLSYEQYF
many	TRBJ2-5	.	TRBV20-1	TGCAGTGCTCTAGGGAGGATAGAGACCCAGTACTTC	CSALGRIETQYF
.	TRBJ2-5	.	TRBV6-2/TRBV6-3	TGTGCCAGCGGGTGGACCCGACGGGGAGAGACCCAGTACTTC	CASGWTRRGETQYF
few	TRBJ2-1	.	TRBV28	TGTGCCAGCAGGGAAACGGTCTCCTACAATGAGCAGTTCTTC	CASRETVSYNEQFF
few	TRBJ2-3	.	TRBV29-1	TGCGGCGTTGCGGTTGGGGGGACAGATACGCAGTATTTT	CGVAVGGTDTQYF
.	TRBJ1-2	TRBD1	TRBV30	TGTGCCTGGAGTGCCCTCGGACAGGGAGGCTACACCTTC	CAWSALGQGGYTF
.	TRBJ2-7	.	TRBV10-3	TGTGCCATCAGTGCGGGGTCGGGGGGCGCGGGCGAGCAGTACTTC	CAISAGSGGAGEQYF
.	TRBJ2-7	.	TRBV20-1	TGCAGTGCTAGGTCCGGGGCAACCTACGAGCAGTACTTC	CSARSGATYEQYF
.	TRBJ1-2	TRBD1	TRBV29-1	TGCAGCGTGGCGGGACAGGGGGAAGGCTACACCTTC	CSVAGQGEGYTF
.	TRBJ1-6	.	TRBV6-6	TGTGCCAGCAGTTATAATCAGGGTAATTCACCCCTCCACTTT	CASSYNQGNSPLHF
.	TRBJ2-5	.	TRBV20-1	TGCAGTGCTAGCGTCAGGGGACTTCGGGAGCAGTACTTC	CSASVRGLREQYF
.	TRBJ2-4	.	TRBV12-3/TRBV12-4	TGTGCCAGCAGACCAGAGCTAGTACGGAATGAGCAGTACTTC	CASRPELVRNEQYF
.	TRBJ2-5	.	TRBV27	TGTGCCAGCAGCCCGAGTCCCAAGTCGTACCAAGAGACCCAGTACTTC	CASSPSPKSYQETQYF
.	TRBJ1-2	.	TRBV5-6	TGTGCCAGCAGCTCGTACCAACGATATCTCGGCTATGGCTACACCTTC	CASSSYQRYLGYGYTF
.	TRBJ2-1	TRBD1	TRBV20-1	TGCAGTGCTCGAATGCCGGGACAGGGGTCCGGCAATGAGCAGTTCTTC	CSARMPGQGSGNEQFF